This paragraph covers one TCR beta chain sequence. What it binds is not known. This specimen includes other DNA sequences encoding the same CDR3. This specimen comes from a study of shared clonotypes between healthy human individuals. Whole-study findings and limits: Few donors restricted represented genetic and exposure-history diversity. Sampling used blood alone; tissue repertoires probably differ.

V lost 4 bases and J 2 bases, leaving 10 bases between the germline ends. The V gene's germline CDR1 is SGHRS and CDR2 YFSETQ. The CDR3 has 13 amino acids. As originally analysed: ImmunoSEQ output lacked quality scores and full-length reads, limiting matched filtering. Libraries were prepared by immunoSEQ multiplex PCR; TCRdb keeps only in-frame clonotypes and omits some of them. Clone size and V and J calls were adopted from that table, with D and trimming inferred from the DNA. The data contain roughly 2.2 million clones, 85% to 95% of them singletons. The clonotype was recovered from a man aged 18 to 30 in good health. Some clones in this sample may be carry-over from other donors' samples. Sequencing was carried out using naive CD4+ T cells from PBMCs. The subset denotes: CD45RA+ positively selected. The genes are TRBV5-1 and TRBJ2-7; D is possibly TRBD1 (6 bases). The CDR3 protein is CASSPGQTYEQYF. Here the CDR3 DNA reads TGCGCCAGCAGCCCCGGACAGACCTACGAGCAGTACTTC.